This entry lists 20 T cell receptor beta chains sequenced from one sample in a study of T cells in Graves' hyperthyroidism and ophthalmopathy. Amplification of TCR beta CDR3 regions used RNA as the template. The HTBI primer set served for first-round RT-PCR of the TCR CDR3. Via MiXCR, TCRdb re-called the multiplex PCR reads, giving one row per CDR3 protein. This sample has roughly 800,000 distinct CDR3 sequences, with over 35% found just once. Material: blood. These receptors all stem from a man in his late teens or twenties with Graves' hyperthyroidism.

The rearrangement uses TRBV3-1 and TRBJ1-3; 7 bases line up with TRBD1. Per the germline V gene, CDR1 is LGHDT and CDR2 is YNNKEL (reference sequence). The length of the CDR3 is 15 residues. The V gene end was trimmed by 6 bases and the J gene end by 4 bases; junction bases not matched to a gene: 9. CDR3 sequence (DNA): TGTGCCAGCAGTCCATTCCGGGACAGAGGAAACACCATATATTTT. Translating it yields CASSPFRDRGNTIYF.

The table lists this clonotype with many counts. The rearrangement links TRBV2 to TRBJ1-5; possible D gene TRBD1, 6 bases. Germline loops: CDR1 SNHLY, CDR2 FYNNEI. The CDR3 sequence is 16 residues long. Trimming took 7 bases from V and 7 from J, leaving 23 bases between them. As DNA, the CDR3 is TGTGCCAGCACCGACCCAGGGGAGGGGGTAGGGCAGCCCCAGCATTTT. Protein product: CASTDPGEGVGQPQHF.

The chain couples TRBV2 to TRBJ1-6; 7 bases line up with TRBD1. The CDR3 is 17 amino acids. CDR1 and CDR2 (germline): SNHLY, FYNNEI. Losses at the gene ends were 6 bases for V and 2 bases for J; bases not matched to a gene: 10. CDR3 sequence reads: CASRLNRGKAYNSPLHF. The CDR3, as DNA: TGTGCCAGCAGATTAAACAGGGGAAAGGCCTATAATTCACCCCTCCACTTT.

Comment on this clonotype: This sequence may be a read error, since a much larger clone differs from it by one base. In nucleotides, the CDR3 is TGTGCCGGCAGTGAATGGGCTCAAGAGACCCAGTACTTC. Amino acid sequence: CAGSEWAQETQYF. The chain joins TRBV25-1 to TRBJ2-5; D uncertain. The CDR3 has 13 amino acids. Germline V CDR1 and CDR2: MGHDK, SYGVNS.

This clonotype was detected ten times or more. This chain connects TRBV29-1 to TRBJ2-2, with a tentative D call TRBD1 (6 bases). From germline, CDR1 is SQVTM and CDR2 ANQGSEA. The CDR3 has 14 amino acids. V was pared by 3 bases and J by 1 base, with 9 bases between. The CDR3 nucleotides are TGCAGCGTTGACAGGGGTCGGAACACCGGGGAGCTGTTTTTT. Protein sequence: CSVDRGRNTGELFF.

This rearrangement joins TRBV6-6 to TRBJ1-4, with D unclear. Trimming removed 2 bases from V and 0 bases from J, with 10 bases in between. This CDR3 has 16 residues. Looked up from germline, CDR1 is MNHNY and CDR2 is SVGAGI (reference sequence). The CDR3 nucleotides are TGTGCCAGCAGTTACCGGACCGCCGCAACTAATGAAAAACTGTTTTTT. This codes for CASSYRTAATNEKLFF.

This chain connects TRBV2 to TRBJ1-1; TRBD1 matches 7 bases. Germline CDR1 is SNHLY and CDR2 is FYNNEI. The CDR3 contains 13 residues. V was pared by 4 bases and J by 6 bases, with 5 bases of the junction left unmatched. The CDR3 DNA sequence: TGTGCCAGCAGTGGACAGGGACTGGCTGAAGCTTTCTTT. Amino acids: CASSGQGLAEAFF.

The rearrangement uses TRBV7-9 and TRBJ1-5; D not certain. V lost 5 bases to trimming and J lost 3 bases, with 17 bases between them. The CDR3 extends over 16 amino acids. Germline-derived CDR1 and CDR2 are SEHNR and FQNEAQ (reference sequence). The CDR3 nucleotides are TGTGCCAGCAGCCAAGAGTGGGAGGGAGACAATCAGCCCCAGCATTTT. Translation: CASSQEWEGDNQPQHF.

The chain is built from TRBV5-6 and TRBJ1-2; D not resolved. Germline CDR1 is SGHDT and CDR2 is YYEEEE. V was pared by 4 bases and J by 8 bases, with 18 bases between. CDR3 size: 14 residues. Here the CDR3 DNA reads TGTGCCAGCAGCCCCGGTGGGCACGCGGAAGGCTACACCTTC. Residues: CASSPGGHAEGYTF.

This chain connects TRBV11-2 to TRBJ2-7; either TRBD1 or TRBD2 may supply D (6 bases each). The V end was cut by 2 bases, the J end by 1 base, with 21 bases between. Germline CDR1 is SGHAT and CDR2 is FQNNGV. The CDR3 loop spans 18 amino acids. This CDR3 is CASSLRGALGGLSYEQYF. As DNA, the CDR3 is TGTGCCAGCAGCTTACGGGGAGCCTTAGGGGGGTTGTCCTACGAGCAGTACTTC.

V gene TRBV20-1 combines with J gene TRBJ1-3; D may be TRBD1 (6 bases). V lost 6 bases and J 0 bases, leaving 12 bases between the germline ends. Per germline, CDR1 DFQATT and CDR2 SNEGSKA (reference sequence). This CDR3 region has 14 residues. The CDR3 loop reads CSAADRNSGNTIYF. CDR3 DNA sequence: TGCAGTGCAGCAGACAGGAACTCTGGAAACACCATATATTTT.

V is TRBV2 and J is TRBJ1-4; 7 bases are a match to TRBD1. The CDR3 length is 13 residues. CDR1 is SNHLY, CDR2 FYNNEI, per germline. V dropped 8 bases and J dropped 10; count of bases not matched to a gene: 10. The CDR3 coding sequence is TGTGCCAGCTTCGGGACAGAAGGGGGAAAACTGTTTTTT. Protein sequence: CASFGTEGGKLFF.

This chain connects TRBV28 to TRBJ2-7; D is unclear. Germline CDR1 is MDHEN and CDR2 is SYDVKM. Trimming pared 4 bases from V and 3 bases from J, leaving 10 bases between. This CDR3 has 13 residues. CDR3 nucleotides: TGTGCCAGCAGTTCCCCCGCAGTCTACGAGCAGTACTTC. This gives the protein CASSSPAVYEQYF. Variable domain in full (rest from reference TRBV28 and TRBJ2-7): DVKVTQSSRYLVKRTGEKVFLECVQDMDHENMFWYRQDPGLGLRLIYFSYDVKMKEKGDIPEGYSVSREKKERFSLILESASTNQTSMYLCASSSPAVYEQYFGPGTRLTVT.

V and J are TRBV7-9 and TRBJ2-5, with D unresolved. Germline CDR1 SEHNR, CDR2 FQNEAQ (reference sequence). V lost 5 bases, J lost 2 bases, and 15 bases lay in between. This CDR3 region has 15 residues. The DNA of the CDR3 is TGTGCCAGCAGCCTCTACGCAGCACTTCAAGAGACCCAGTACTTC. Protein: CASSLYAALQETQYF.

Comment on this clonotype: Given the absence of the conserved phenylalanine or tryptophan at the CDR3 end, a read error is likely. This chain connects TRBV7-9 to TRBJ1-1; D might be TRBD1 (5 bases). Germline CDR1 reads SEHNR; CDR2 reads FQNEAQ (reference sequence). Trimming took 3 bases from V and 7 from J, leaving 12 bases between them. CDR3 length: 13 residues. CDR3 nucleotide sequence: TGTGCCAGCAGCTTGGGGCCGGAACTTGAAGCTTTCCTT. Its translation is CASSLGPELEAFL.

In the case of this clonotype: A much more abundant neighbour one base away suggests this may be a read error. The chain uses TRBV2 and TRBJ1-5, with D hard to call. The CDR3 spans 15 residues. Germline-derived CDR1 and CDR2 are SNHLY and FYNNEI. The V gene lost 1 base and the J gene lost 4 bases, with 11 bases spanning the gap. CDR3 amino acids: CASSEGWPMNQPQHF. DNA of the CDR3: TGTGCCAGCAGTGAAGGTTGGCCTATGAATCAGCCCCAGCATTTT.

Concerning this clonotype itself: At one of its ends the junction is not consistent with the germline gene, which may arise from a read error. CDR3 protein: CANSIGQGASYEQYF. The CDR3 region has the DNA TGTGCCAACAGCATTGGACAGGGGGCGTCCTACGAGCAGTACTTC. The chain joins TRBV9 to TRBJ2-7, with TRBD1 matching 11 bases. This CDR3 spans 15 amino acids. The germline V gene has CDR1 SGDLS and CDR2 YYNGEE.

Ten or more counts support this clonotype. This sequence joins TRBV25-1 and TRBJ1-3; possibly TRBD1 for D (5 bases). Trimming took off 2 bases at V and 3 bases at J, with 11 bases between the two ends. The CDR3 loop spans 15 amino acids. The V gene's germline CDR1 is MGHDK and CDR2 SYGVNS. Written as DNA, the CDR3 is TGTGCCAGCAGTGAACTTCAGGGTGATGGAAACACCATATATTTT. Translated: CASSELQGDGNTIYF.

This clonotype was recorded a few times. The J gene is TRBJ1-1, the V gene TRBV12-5; D gene unclear. CDR3 size: 13 residues. Germline lookup yields CDR1 LGHNT and CDR2 FRNRAP. The ends were cut back, 1 base at V and 5 bases at J, with 8 bases in the middle. CDR3 nucleotide sequence: TGTGCTAGTGGTTTGGAGGTTGGAACTGAAGCTTTCTTT. This gives the protein CASGLEVGTEAFF.

This sequence joins TRBV9 and TRBJ2-2; a possible D gene is TRBD2 (5 bases). Trimming removed 3 bases at V and 3 bases at J, with 9 bases between. Germline CDR1 is SGDLS and CDR2 is YYNGEE. The CDR3 extends over 14 amino acids. The CDR3 loop reads CASSGLDYTGELFF. The DNA for the CDR3 is TGTGCCAGCAGCGGGTTGGACTACACCGGGGAGCTGTTTTTT.